This record concerns one T cell receptor (beta chain) sequence. This CDR3 has 16 amino acids. Trimming removed 3 bases from V and 7 bases from J; junction bases left unmatched: 12. Looked up from germline, CDR1 is KGHSH and CDR2 is LQKENI. These data come from a study of blood T cell repertoires in COVID-19. Study background: The study drew acute and convalescent COVID-19 samples from the United States, Italy and Spain. The cDNA or gDNA used as material had been derived from T cells, B-cell-depleted T cells, or PBMCs.

The authors' processing: Researchers report that nucleated cell counts were estimated from reference gene primer amplification. Some clones are missing from TCRdb's copy, which holds only in-frame ones; the method was immunoSEQ multiplex PCR. That table supplies the V and J calls and clone size; D and trimming were determined from the DNA. The repertoire includes around 42,000 clones, 70% to 90% of them detected once, and 9% to 15% sits in the top ten. Sequencing used peripheral blood. The receptor comes from a human donor in a cohort sampled during active COVID-19. The chain combines TRBV18 with TRBJ1-2; 9 bases align to TRBD1. In DNA form, the CDR3 reads TGTGCCAGCTCACCGTCGACAGGGGGAAGTACAGGTGGCTACACCTTC. Translated, it gives CASSPSTGGSTGGYTF. Full variable domain (outside the CDR3, taken from reference TRBV18 and TRBJ1-2): NAGVMQNPRHLVRRRGQEARLRCSPMKGHSHVYWYRQLPEEGLKFMVYLQKENIIDESGMPKERFSAEFPKEGPSILRIQQVVRGDSAAYFCASSPSTGGSTGGYTFGSGTRLTVV.